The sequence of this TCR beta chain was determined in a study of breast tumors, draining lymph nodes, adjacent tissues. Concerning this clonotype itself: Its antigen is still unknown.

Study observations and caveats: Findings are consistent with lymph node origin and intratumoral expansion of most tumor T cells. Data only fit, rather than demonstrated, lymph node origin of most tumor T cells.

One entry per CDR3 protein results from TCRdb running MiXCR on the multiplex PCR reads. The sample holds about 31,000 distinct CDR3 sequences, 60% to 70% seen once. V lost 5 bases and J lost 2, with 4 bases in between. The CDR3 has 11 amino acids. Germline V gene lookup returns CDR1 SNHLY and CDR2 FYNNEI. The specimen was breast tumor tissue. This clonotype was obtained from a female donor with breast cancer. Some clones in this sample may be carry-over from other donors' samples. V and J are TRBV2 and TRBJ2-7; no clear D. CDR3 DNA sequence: TGTGCCAGCAGTCGGACCTACGAGCAGTACTTC. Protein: CASSRTYEQYF.